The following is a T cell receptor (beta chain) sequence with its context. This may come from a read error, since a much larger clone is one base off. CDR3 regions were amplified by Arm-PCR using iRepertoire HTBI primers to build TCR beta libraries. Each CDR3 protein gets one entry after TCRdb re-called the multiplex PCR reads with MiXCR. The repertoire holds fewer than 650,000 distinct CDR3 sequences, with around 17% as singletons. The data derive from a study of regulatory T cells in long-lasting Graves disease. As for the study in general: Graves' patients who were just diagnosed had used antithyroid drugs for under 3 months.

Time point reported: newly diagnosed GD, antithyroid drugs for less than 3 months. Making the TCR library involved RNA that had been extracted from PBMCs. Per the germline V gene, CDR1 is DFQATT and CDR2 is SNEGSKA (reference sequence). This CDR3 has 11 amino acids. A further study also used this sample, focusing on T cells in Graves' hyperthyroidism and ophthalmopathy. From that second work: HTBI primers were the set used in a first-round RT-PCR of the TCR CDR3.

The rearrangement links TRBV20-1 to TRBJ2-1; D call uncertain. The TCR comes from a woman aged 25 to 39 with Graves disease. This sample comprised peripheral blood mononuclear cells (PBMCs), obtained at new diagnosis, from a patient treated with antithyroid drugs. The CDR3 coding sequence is TGCAATGCTAGAGTGGCCAATGAGCAGTTCTTC. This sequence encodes CNARVANEQFF.